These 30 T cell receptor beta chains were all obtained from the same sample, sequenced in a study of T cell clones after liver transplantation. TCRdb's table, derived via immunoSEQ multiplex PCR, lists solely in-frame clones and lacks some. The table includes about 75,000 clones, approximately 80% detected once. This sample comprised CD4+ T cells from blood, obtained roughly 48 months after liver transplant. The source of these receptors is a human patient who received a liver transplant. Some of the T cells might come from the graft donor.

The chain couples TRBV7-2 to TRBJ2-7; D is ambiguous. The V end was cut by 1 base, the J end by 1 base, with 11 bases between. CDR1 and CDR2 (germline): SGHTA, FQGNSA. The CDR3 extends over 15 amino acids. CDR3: CASSLGKFVSYEQYF. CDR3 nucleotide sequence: TGTGCCAGCAGCTTAGGAAAGTTCGTGTCCTACGAGCAGTACTTC.

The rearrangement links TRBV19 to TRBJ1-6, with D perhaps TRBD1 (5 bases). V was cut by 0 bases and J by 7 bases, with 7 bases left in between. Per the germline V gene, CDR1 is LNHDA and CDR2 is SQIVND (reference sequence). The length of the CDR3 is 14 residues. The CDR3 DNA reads TGTGCCAGTAGTATAGAACAGGAGAATTCACCCCTCCACTTT. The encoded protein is CASSIEQENSPLHF.

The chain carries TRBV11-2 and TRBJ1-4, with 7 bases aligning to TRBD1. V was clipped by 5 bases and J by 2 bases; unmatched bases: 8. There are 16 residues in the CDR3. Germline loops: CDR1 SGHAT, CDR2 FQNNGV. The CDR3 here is CASSALRGRTNEKLFF. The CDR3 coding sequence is TGTGCCAGCAGCGCCCTGAGGGGGCGCACTAATGAAAAACTGTTTTTT.

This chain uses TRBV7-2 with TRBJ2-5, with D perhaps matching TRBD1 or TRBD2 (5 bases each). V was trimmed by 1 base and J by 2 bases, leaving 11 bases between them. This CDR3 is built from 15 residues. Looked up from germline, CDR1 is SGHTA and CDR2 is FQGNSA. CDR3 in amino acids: CASSLVGTTQETQYF. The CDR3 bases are TGTGCCAGCAGCTTAGTGGGGACGACGCAAGAGACCCAGTACTTC.

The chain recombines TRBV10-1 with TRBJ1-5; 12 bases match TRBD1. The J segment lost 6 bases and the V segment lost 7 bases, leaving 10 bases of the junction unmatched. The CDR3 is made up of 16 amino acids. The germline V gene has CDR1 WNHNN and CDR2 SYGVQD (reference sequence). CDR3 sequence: CASTSLGQGATQPQHF. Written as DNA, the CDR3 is TGCGCCAGCACCTCTTTGGGACAGGGGGCGACTCAGCCCCAGCATTTT.

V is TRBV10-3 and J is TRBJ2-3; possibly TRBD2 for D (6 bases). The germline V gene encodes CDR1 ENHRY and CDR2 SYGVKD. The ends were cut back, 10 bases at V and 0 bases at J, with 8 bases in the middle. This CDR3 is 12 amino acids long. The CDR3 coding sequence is TGTGCCACGGGGGACAGCACAGATACGCAGTATTTT. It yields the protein CATGDSTDTQYF.

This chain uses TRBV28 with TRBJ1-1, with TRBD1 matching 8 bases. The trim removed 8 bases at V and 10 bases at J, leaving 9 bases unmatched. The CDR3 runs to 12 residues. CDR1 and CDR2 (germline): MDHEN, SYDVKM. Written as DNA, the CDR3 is TGTGCCAGCGTGTCTTCTACAGGGGGAGCTTTCTTT. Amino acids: CASVSSTGGAFF.

The CDR3 nucleotides are TGCGCCAGCAGCCAAGATCCAGGCTTAGCCAAAAACATTCAGTACTTC. It specifies CASSQDPGLAKNIQYF. The chain recombines TRBV4-3 with TRBJ2-4; D is undetermined. This CDR3 has 16 amino acids. Germline V CDR1 and CDR2: LGHNA, YSLEER. V shed 0 bases and J shed 0 bases, with 9 bases lying between them.

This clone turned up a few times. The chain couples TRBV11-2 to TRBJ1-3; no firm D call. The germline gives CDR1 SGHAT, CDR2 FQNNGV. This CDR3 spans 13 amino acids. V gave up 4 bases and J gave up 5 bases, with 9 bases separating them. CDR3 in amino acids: CASSSRGRNTIYF. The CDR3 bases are TGTGCCAGCAGCTCCCGCGGTAGAAACACCATATATTTT.

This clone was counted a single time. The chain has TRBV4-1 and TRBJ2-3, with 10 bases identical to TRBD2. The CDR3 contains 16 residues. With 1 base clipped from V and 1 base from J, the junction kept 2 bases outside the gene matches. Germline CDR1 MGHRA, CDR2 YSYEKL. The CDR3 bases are TGCGCCAGCAGCCAAGTTCTAGCGGGGGGCACAGATACGCAGTATTTT. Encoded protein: CASSQVLAGGTDTQYF.

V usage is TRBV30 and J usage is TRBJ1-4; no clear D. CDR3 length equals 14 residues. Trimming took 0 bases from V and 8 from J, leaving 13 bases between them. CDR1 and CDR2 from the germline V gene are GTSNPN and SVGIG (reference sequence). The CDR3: CAWSVLSRGEKLFF. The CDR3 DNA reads TGTGCCTGGAGTGTACTCTCTAGAGGGGAAAAACTGTTTTTT. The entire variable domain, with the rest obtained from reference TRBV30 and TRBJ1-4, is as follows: SQTIHQWPATLVQPVGSPLSLECTVEGTSNPNLYWYRQAAGRGLQLLFYSVGIGQISSEVPQNLSASRPQDRQFILSSKKLLLSDSGFYLCAWSVLSRGEKLFFGSGTQLSVL.

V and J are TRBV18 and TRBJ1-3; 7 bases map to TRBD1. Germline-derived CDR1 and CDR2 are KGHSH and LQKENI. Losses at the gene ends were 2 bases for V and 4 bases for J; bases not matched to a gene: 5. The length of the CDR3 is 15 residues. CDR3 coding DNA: TGTGCCAGCTCACCAGGGGACAGACGGGGAAACACCATATATTTT. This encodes CASSPGDRRGNTIYF.

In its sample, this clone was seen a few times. The CDR3 DNA is TGTGCCAGTAGTACAACTAGCGGGAGGGCCTTGGGGGAGCAGTACTTC. Its translation: CASSTTSGRALGEQYF. V usage is TRBV19 and J usage is TRBJ2-7, with TRBD2 matching 13 bases. CDR1 is LNHDA, CDR2 SQIVND, per germline (reference sequence). J was trimmed by 7 bases and V by 4 bases; bases with no gene match: 10. The CDR3 extends over 16 amino acids.

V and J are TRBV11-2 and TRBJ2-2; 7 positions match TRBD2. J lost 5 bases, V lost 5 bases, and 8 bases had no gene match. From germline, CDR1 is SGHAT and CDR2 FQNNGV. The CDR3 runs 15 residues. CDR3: CASSPGLVWTGELFF. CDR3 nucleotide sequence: TGTGCCAGCAGCCCTGGACTAGTGTGGACCGGGGAGCTGTTTTTT. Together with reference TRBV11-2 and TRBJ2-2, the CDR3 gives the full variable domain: EAGVAQSPRYKIIEKRQSVAFWCNPISGHATLYWYQQILGQGPKLLIQFQNNGVVDDSQLPKDRFSAERLKGVDSTLKIQPAKLEDSAVYLCASSPGLVWTGELFFGEGSRLTVL.

The CDR3 coding sequence is TGTGCCAGCAGCGGCGGACTCAGCGACGAGCAGTTCTTC. It specifies CASSGGLSDEQFF. V is TRBV5-4 and J is TRBJ2-1, with D perhaps matching TRBD2 (5 bases). Trimming shortened V by 4 bases and J by 10 bases, and 15 bases separated the two germline ends. Germline V gene sequence: CDR1 SGHNT, CDR2 YYREEE (reference sequence). CDR3 length: 13 amino acids. The whole variable domain, filled in from reference TRBV5-4 and TRBJ2-1, reads ETGVTQSPTHLIKTRGQQVTLRCSSQSGHNTVSWYQQALGQGPQFIFQYYREEENGRGNFPPRFSGLQFPNYSSELNVNALELDDSALYLCASSGGLSDEQFFGPGTRLTVL.

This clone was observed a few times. This CDR3 reads CASRRGTNQPQHF. In nucleotides, the CDR3 is TGTGCCAGCAGGAGGGGGACCAATCAGCCCCAGCATTTT. The V gene is TRBV25-1, the J gene TRBJ1-5; tentatively, D is TRBD1 (6 bases). The V end lost 6 bases, the J end lost 3 bases, and 9 bases lay between the germline ends. From germline, CDR1 is MGHDK and CDR2 SYGVNS. This CDR3 is built from 13 residues.

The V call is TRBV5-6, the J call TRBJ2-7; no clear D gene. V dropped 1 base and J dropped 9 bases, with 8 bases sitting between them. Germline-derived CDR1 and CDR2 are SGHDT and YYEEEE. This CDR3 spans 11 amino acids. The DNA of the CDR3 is TGTGCCAGCAGCTTGAGTACGGTGCAGTACTTC. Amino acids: CASSLSTVQYF. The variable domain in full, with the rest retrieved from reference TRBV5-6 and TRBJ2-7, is DAGVTQSPTHLIKTRGQQVTLRCSPKSGHDTVSWYQQALGQGPQFIFQYYEEEERQRGNFPDRFSGHQFPNYSSELNVNALLLGDSALYLCASSLSTVQYFGPGTRLTVT.

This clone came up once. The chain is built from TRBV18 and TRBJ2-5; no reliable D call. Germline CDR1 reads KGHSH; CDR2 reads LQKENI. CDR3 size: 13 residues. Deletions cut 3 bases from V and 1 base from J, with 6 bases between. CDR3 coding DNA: TGTGCCAGCTCACCCAGCCTCCAAGAGACCCAGTACTTC. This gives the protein CASSPSLQETQYF.

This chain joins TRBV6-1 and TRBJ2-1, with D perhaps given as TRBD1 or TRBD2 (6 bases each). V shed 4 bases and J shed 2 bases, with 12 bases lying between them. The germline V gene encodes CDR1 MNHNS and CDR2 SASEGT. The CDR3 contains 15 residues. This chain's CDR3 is CASSGRGIAYNEQFF. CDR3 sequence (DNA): TGTGCCAGCAGTGGGAGGGGGATCGCCTACAATGAGCAGTTCTTC.

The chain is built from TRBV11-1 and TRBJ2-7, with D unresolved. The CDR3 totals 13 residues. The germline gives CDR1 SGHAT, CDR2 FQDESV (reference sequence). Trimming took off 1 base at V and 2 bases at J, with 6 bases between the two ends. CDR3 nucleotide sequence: TGTGCCAGCAGCTTAGACAGAACCTACGAGCAGTACTTC. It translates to CASSLDRTYEQYF.

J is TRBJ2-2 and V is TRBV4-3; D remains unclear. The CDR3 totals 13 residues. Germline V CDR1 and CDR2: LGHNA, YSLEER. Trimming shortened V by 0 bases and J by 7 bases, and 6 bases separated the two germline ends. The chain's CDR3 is CASSQDFGGELFF. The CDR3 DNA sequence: TGCGCCAGCAGCCAAGATTTCGGCGGGGAGCTGTTTTTT.

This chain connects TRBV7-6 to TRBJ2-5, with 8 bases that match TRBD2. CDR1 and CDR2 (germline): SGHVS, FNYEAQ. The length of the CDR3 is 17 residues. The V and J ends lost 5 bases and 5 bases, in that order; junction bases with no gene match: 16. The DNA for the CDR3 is TGTGCCAGCAGCCCTAGAAGAGCGGGAGCCCCAGGGGAGACCCAGTACTTC. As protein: CASSPRRAGAPGETQYF.

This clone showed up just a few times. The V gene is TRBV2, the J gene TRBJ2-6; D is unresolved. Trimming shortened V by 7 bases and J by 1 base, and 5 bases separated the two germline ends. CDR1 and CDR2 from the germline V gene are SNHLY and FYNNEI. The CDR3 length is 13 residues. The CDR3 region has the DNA TGTGCCAGCACGAGGTCTGGGGCCAACGTCCTGACTTTC. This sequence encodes CASTRSGANVLTF.

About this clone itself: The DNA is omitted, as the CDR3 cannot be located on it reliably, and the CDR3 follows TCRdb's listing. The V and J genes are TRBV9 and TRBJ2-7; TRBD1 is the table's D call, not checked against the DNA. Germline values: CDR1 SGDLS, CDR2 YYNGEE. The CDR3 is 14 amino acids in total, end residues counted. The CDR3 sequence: CASSEVGTGASLHF.

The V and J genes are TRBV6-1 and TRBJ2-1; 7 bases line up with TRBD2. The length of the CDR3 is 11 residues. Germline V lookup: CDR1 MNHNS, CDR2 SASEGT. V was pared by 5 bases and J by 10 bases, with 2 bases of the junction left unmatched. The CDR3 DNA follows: TGTGCCAGCAGTCACGGGGGGGAGCAGTTCTTC. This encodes CASSHGGEQFF.

CDR3 sequence (DNA): TGTGCCTGGAGTGGGGGCAGTGCGAACACCGGGGAGCTGTTTTTT. Amino acid sequence: CAWSGGSANTGELFF. The chain is built from TRBV30 and TRBJ2-2; a weak D match, TRBD1 (5 bases). Per germline, CDR1 GTSNPN and CDR2 SVGIG (reference sequence). V was cut by 1 base and J by 0 bases, with 9 bases left in between. The CDR3 extends over 15 amino acids.

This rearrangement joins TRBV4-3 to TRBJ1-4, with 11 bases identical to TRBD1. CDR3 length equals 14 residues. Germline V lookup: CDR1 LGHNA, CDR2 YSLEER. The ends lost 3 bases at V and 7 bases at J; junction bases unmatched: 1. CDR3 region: CASSQGQGVEKLFF. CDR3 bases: TGCGCCAGCAGCCAGGGACAGGGGGTTGAAAAACTGTTTTTT.

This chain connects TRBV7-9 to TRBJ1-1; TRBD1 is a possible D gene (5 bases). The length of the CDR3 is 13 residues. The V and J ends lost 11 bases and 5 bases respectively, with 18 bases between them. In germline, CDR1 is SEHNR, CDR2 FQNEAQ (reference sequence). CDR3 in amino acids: CAGAPGFLTEAFF. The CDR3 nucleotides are TGTGCCGGCGCCCCAGGGTTTTTGACTGAAGCTTTCTTT.

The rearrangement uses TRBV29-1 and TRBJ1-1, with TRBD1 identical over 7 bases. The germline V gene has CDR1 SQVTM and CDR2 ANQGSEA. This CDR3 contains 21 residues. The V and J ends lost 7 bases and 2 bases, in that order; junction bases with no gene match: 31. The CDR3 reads CSAEGVGKGALITSRNTEAFF. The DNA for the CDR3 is TGCAGCGCCGAAGGGGTAGGTAAGGGGGCGTTAATTACGAGTCGAAACACTGAAGCTTTCTTT.

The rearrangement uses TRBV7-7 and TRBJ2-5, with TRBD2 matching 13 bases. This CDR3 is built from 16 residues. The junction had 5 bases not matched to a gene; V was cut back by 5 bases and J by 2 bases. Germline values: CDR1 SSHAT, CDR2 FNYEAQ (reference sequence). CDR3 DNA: TGTGCCAGCAGCGCCACACTAGCGGGGGGGCAAGAGACCCAGTACTTC. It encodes CASSATLAGGQETQYF.